The 28 T cell receptor beta chains given below trace back to one sample, sequenced in a study of human thymus T cells (dated by TCRdb to the early 2020s). Libraries were constructed by the immunoSEQ multiplex PCR assay. TCRdb took this table from immuneACCESS and kept in-frame rearrangements with V and J called. Such tables lack part of the clones; where checked against another copy, unresolved V genes explain under half of the gap, and the rest is unexplained. For this sample the table gives tens of thousands of clones, of which 95% were detected only once. About 0.03% of the sample goes to the ten largest clones. Thymus tissue was obtained as surgical resects removed during corrective cardiac surgery. Sequenced input: thymus tissue. These receptors were obtained from a girl less than two years old with a congenital heart defect but otherwise immunologically healthy.

V and J are TRBV18 and TRBJ1-5; D is possibly TRBD1 (5 bases). With 3 bases removed from V and 7 bases from J, the gap between germline ends came to 22 bases. The germline CDR1 and CDR2 sequences are KGHSH and LQKENI. The CDR3 loop spans 17 amino acids. The DNA for the CDR3 is TGTGCCAGCTCACCCATCAGGGAATCGAACCCTAACCAGCCCCAGCATTTT. Residues: CASSPIRESNPNQPQHF.

The chain combines TRBV14 with TRBJ2-5; D might be TRBD1 or TRBD2, each matching 5 bases. Germline-derived CDR1 and CDR2 are SGHDN and FVKESK. The CDR3 loop spans 15 amino acids. The germline V and J ends were trimmed by 5 bases and 5 bases, with 18 bases remaining between them. CDR3 DNA: TGTGCCAGCAGCAGCCGGGACCCACCGAGGGAGACCCAGTACTTC. Residues: CASSSRDPPRETQYF.

V and J are TRBV14 and TRBJ1-1; D uncertain. Trimming stripped 4 bases from V and 1 base from J, with 16 bases between. The CDR3 is made up of 16 amino acids. From germline, CDR1 is SGHDN and CDR2 FVKESK. The CDR3, as DNA: TGTGCCAGCAGCCCCCCCGTGGGCGGCTGGAACACTGAAGCTTTCTTT. Protein sequence: CASSPPVGGWNTEAFF.

The V call is TRBV5-4, the J call TRBJ2-1; D unclear. Per germline, CDR1 SGHNT and CDR2 YYREEE (reference sequence). The CDR3 covers 12 residues. V was pared by 4 bases and J by 7 bases, with 9 bases between. CDR3 residues: CASSPSTNEQFF. In DNA, the CDR3 is TGTGCCAGCAGCCCAAGCACAAATGAGCAGTTCTTC.

The chain joins TRBV27 to TRBJ1-1; D not certain. Germline values: CDR1 MNHEY, CDR2 SMNVEV (reference sequence). The V and J ends lost 4 bases and 0 bases respectively, with 6 bases between them. The CDR3 sequence is 13 residues long. CDR3 residues: CASSSLLNTEAFF. For the CDR3, the DNA is TGTGCCAGCAGTTCCTTGTTGAACACTGAAGCTTTCTTT.

The V gene is TRBV5-6, the J gene TRBJ2-1; 7 bases are a match to TRBD1. CDR3 size: 13 residues. V trimming: 2 bases; J trimming: 7 bases; junction bases outside the gene matches: 3. CDR1 SGHDT and CDR2 YYEEEE come from the germline V gene. The CDR3 nucleotides are TGTGCCAGCAGCTTCAGGGGGTTGAATGAGCAGTTCTTC. This encodes CASSFRGLNEQFF.

The CDR3 sequence is CASSLGVAASLIPSYNEQFF. The CDR3 DNA reads TGCGCCAGCAGCCTAGGAGTAGCGGCTTCATTGATTCCCTCCTACAATGAGCAGTTCTTC. This chain joins TRBV4-3 and TRBJ2-1; weak D call: TRBD2 (6 bases). Trimming cost V 4 bases and J 0 bases, with 25 bases left between them. The CDR3 loop spans 20 amino acids. In germline, CDR1 is LGHNA, CDR2 YSLEER.

CDR3 sequence: CASSRRLNTEAFF. For the CDR3, the DNA is TGTGCCAGCAGTCGGAGACTGAACACTGAAGCTTTCTTT. This chain connects TRBV27 to TRBJ1-1; the D is unclear. V gave up 5 bases and J gave up 0 bases, with 7 bases separating them. Germline V CDR1 and CDR2: MNHEY, SMNVEV (reference sequence). The CDR3 spans 13 residues.

J is TRBJ2-7 and V is TRBV7-8, with a possible D match to TRBD1 (5 bases). The CDR3 is 15 residues long. Trimming took off 3 bases at V and 3 bases at J, with 15 bases between the two ends. The germline CDR1 and CDR2 sequences are SGHVS and FQNEAQ. The CDR3 spells CASSFSRQSNYEQYF. The CDR3 DNA follows: TGTGCCAGCAGCTTTAGTCGACAGTCCAACTACGAGCAGTACTTC.

The chain is built from TRBV5-4 and TRBJ2-4; D is possibly TRBD2 (5 bases). Germline assignment: CDR1 SGHNT and CDR2 YYREEE (reference sequence). CDR3 size: 18 residues. V lost 1 base and J 1 base, leaving 18 bases between the germline ends. CDR3 amino acids: CASSLSGFGDLAKNIQYF. As DNA, the CDR3 is TGTGCCAGCAGCTTGAGTGGTTTCGGGGATTTGGCCAAAAACATTCAGTACTTC. Full variable domain (rest looked up from reference TRBV5-4 and TRBJ2-4): ETGVTQSPTHLIKTRGQQVTLRCSSQSGHNTVSWYQQALGQGPQFIFQYYREEENGRGNFPPRFSGLQFPNYSSELNVNALELDDSALYLCASSLSGFGDLAKNIQYFGAGTRLSVL.

The chain links TRBV6-1 to TRBJ1-5; a possible D gene is TRBD1 (5 bases). Germline-derived CDR1 and CDR2 are MNHNS and SASEGT. CDR3 length: 14 residues. Trimming removed 2 bases from V and 2 bases from J, with 7 bases in between. CDR3: CASSEQGGNQPQHF. The CDR3 nucleotides read TGTGCCAGCAGTGAACAGGGAGGCAATCAGCCCCAGCATTTT.

The CDR3 protein is CASSLTGGGTEAFF. CDR3 DNA: TGTGCCAGTAGTCTCACAGGGGGCGGGACTGAAGCTTTCTTT. This rearrangement joins TRBV19 to TRBJ1-1, with 9 bases lining up with TRBD1. The V gene end was trimmed by 5 bases and the J gene end by 5 bases; junction bases not matched to a gene: 6. This CDR3 has 14 residues. CDR1 is LNHDA and CDR2 is SQIVND in the germline V gene (reference sequence).

This rearrangement joins TRBV2 to TRBJ2-7; D is possibly TRBD2 (6 bases). V lost 2 bases and J lost 2, with 10 bases in between. This CDR3 is built from 14 residues. Germline CDR1 reads SNHLY; CDR2 reads FYNNEI. CDR3 sequence (DNA): TGTGCCAGCAGTGAACCGGGACTTGCCTACGAGCAGTACTTC. This codes for CASSEPGLAYEQYF.

The chain uses TRBV18 and TRBJ1-2; D perhaps matches TRBD1 (6 bases). This CDR3 comprises 17 residues. Looked up from germline, CDR1 is KGHSH and CDR2 is LQKENI. The V end was cut by 6 bases, the J end by 4 bases, with 24 bases between. The chain's CDR3 is CASSRFDRSHHPYGYTF. CDR3 nucleotides: TGTGCCAGCTCGCGTTTCGACAGGAGCCACCACCCCTATGGCTACACCTTC.

This rearrangement joins TRBV6-1 to TRBJ1-4; 9 bases match TRBD1. Germline V gene sequence: CDR1 MNHNS, CDR2 SASEGT. The junction had 13 bases not matched to a gene; V was cut back by 0 bases and J by 5 bases. This CDR3 has 19 residues. The CDR3 loop is CASSEALEDRGGPNEKLFF. CDR3 nucleotides: TGTGCCAGCAGTGAAGCGCTAGAGGACAGGGGAGGTCCGAATGAAAAACTGTTTTTT.

The chain combines TRBV5-1 with TRBJ1-2, with D possibly being TRBD1 (5 bases). The length of the CDR3 is 14 residues. Trimming stripped 1 base from V and 5 bases from J, with 12 bases between. CDR1 is SGHRS, CDR2 YFSETQ, per germline. CDR3 region: CASSLPGTPYGYTF. The CDR3 region has the DNA TGCGCCAGCAGCTTGCCGGGGACCCCGTATGGCTACACCTTC.

This CDR3 is CASSPGAGIGETQYF. In DNA, the CDR3 is TGTGCCAGCAGCCCGGGGGCGGGAATCGGGGAGACCCAGTACTTC. The chain couples TRBV7-2 to TRBJ2-5; either TRBD1 or TRBD2 may fit D (6 bases each). The length of the CDR3 is 15 residues. V shed 5 bases and J shed 5 bases, with 18 bases lying between them. Germline lookup yields CDR1 SGHTA and CDR2 FQGNSA.

The chain combines TRBV9 with TRBJ2-1; D uncertain. The V end lost 0 bases, the J end lost 0 bases, and 22 bases lay between the germline ends. CDR1 is SGDLS and CDR2 is YYNGEE in the germline V gene. The CDR3 is made up of 20 amino acids. CDR3 sequence (DNA): TGTGCCAGCAGCGTAGGGCCCCGAAGATCCCCATTGAGCTCCTACAATGAGCAGTTCTTC. Residues: CASSVGPRRSPLSSYNEQFF.

This chain links TRBV5-8 with TRBJ1-4; 11 bases line up with TRBD1. Germline values: CDR1 SGHTS, CDR2 YDEGEE. V dropped 4 bases and J dropped 4; count of bases not matched to a gene: 9. This CDR3 spans 17 amino acids. In DNA form, the CDR3 reads TGTGCCAGCAGCCCGGGACAGGGGGGTGCTGGTAATGAAAAACTGTTTTTT. Amino acids: CASSPGQGGAGNEKLFF. The full variable domain, its missing parts supplied by reference TRBV5-8 and TRBJ1-4, is EAGVTQSPTHLIKTRGQQATLRCSPISGHTSVYWYQQALGLGLQFLLWYDEGEERNRGNFPPRFSGRQFPNYSSELNVNALELEDSALYLCASSPGQGGAGNEKLFFGSGTQLSVL.

The V gene is TRBV6-1, the J gene TRBJ1-2; the match to TRBD1 covers 9 bases. The length of the CDR3 is 15 residues. J lost 4 bases, V lost 5 bases, and 8 bases had no gene match. Germline V gene data show CDR1 as MNHNS and CDR2 as SASEGT. The CDR3 protein is CASSITGGPFYGYTF. For the CDR3, the DNA is TGTGCCAGCAGTATCACAGGGGGCCCGTTCTATGGCTACACCTTC.

The V and J genes are TRBV7-2 and TRBJ2-5; the match to TRBD1 covers 8 bases. Germline values: CDR1 SGHTA, CDR2 FQGNSA. The length of the CDR3 is 18 residues. With V trimmed by 1 base and J by 5 bases, 15 bases remained unmatched. Here the CDR3 DNA reads TGTGCCAGCAGCTTAGAGTCTTTGGGGCAGGGGGCGCCGGAGACCCAGTACTTC. It translates to CASSLESLGQGAPETQYF.

The chain combines TRBV10-3 with TRBJ2-7, with 9 bases matching TRBD2. The junction had 9 bases not matched to a gene; V was cut back by 4 bases and J by 5 bases. This CDR3 comprises 15 residues. Germline assignment: CDR1 ENHRY and CDR2 SYGVKD. The CDR3, as DNA: TGTGCCATCAGTGGGGCTGGCGGGAGGGCGAACGAGCAGTACTTC. Its translation: CAISGAGGRANEQYF.

The rearrangement joins TRBV19 to TRBJ2-3; no definite D call. Germline assignment: CDR1 LNHDA and CDR2 SQIVND (reference sequence). The CDR3 covers 15 residues. Trimming stripped 5 bases from V and 5 bases from J, with 17 bases between. CDR3 residues: CASSVGPSSGDTQYF. The CDR3 coding sequence is TGTGCCAGTAGTGTGGGCCCCTCGTCGGGAGATACGCAGTATTTT.

This chain joins TRBV5-4 and TRBJ2-5; D possibly corresponds to TRBD2 (6 bases). Matching the DNA end better, TRBJ2-7 makes the J call doubtful. Germline lookup yields CDR1 SGHNT and CDR2 YYREEE (reference sequence). This CDR3 is 15 amino acids long. CDR3 nucleotide sequence: TGTGCCAGCAGCCCAGACGGACTATCAATCGACGAGCAGTACTTC. Encoded protein: CASSPDGLSIDEQYF.

DNA for the CDR3: TGTGCCACCAGCAGAGATCGGACAGGGGAAGCGGGAGGGCGTAGGAAGAACACCGGGGAGCTGTTTTTT. This sequence encodes CATSRDRTGEAGGRRKNTGELFF. V and J are TRBV15 and TRBJ2-2; tentatively, D is TRBD2 (10 bases). V was shortened by 0 bases and J by 1 base, with 30 bases between the two germline ends. Germline V lookup: CDR1 LNHNV, CDR2 YYDKDF (reference sequence). CDR3 length: 23 residues.

The chain's CDR3 is CASSRMSKQASTDTQYF. CDR3 DNA sequence: TGTGCCAGTAGTCGTATGTCCAAACAGGCTAGCACAGATACGCAGTATTTT. The V gene is TRBV19, the J gene TRBJ2-3, with TRBD1 as a possible D gene (5 bases). V was cut by 5 bases and J by 0 bases, with 18 bases left in between. CDR1 and CDR2 from the germline V gene are LNHDA and SQIVND (reference sequence). The CDR3 spans 17 residues.

The rearrangement joins TRBV5-1 to TRBJ2-1; D is ambiguous. Trimming took 0 bases from V and 0 from J, leaving 19 bases between them. CDR3 length: 19 residues. CDR1 and CDR2 (germline): SGHRS, YFSETQ. The CDR3 bases are TGCGCCAGCAGCTTGGTGGTGACTCCAACGCCGGGCTCCTACAATGAGCAGTTCTTC. Its translation is CASSLVVTPTPGSYNEQFF.

V and J are TRBV5-1 and TRBJ2-3; D is possibly TRBD1 (5 bases). Germline V gene lookup returns CDR1 SGHRS and CDR2 YFSETQ. The CDR3 extends over 15 amino acids. V was clipped by 1 base and J by 2 bases, with 11 bases between them. The chain's CDR3 is CASSLTLRATDTQYF. CDR3 DNA sequence: TGCGCCAGCAGCTTGACTCTCAGGGCCACAGATACGCAGTATTTT.